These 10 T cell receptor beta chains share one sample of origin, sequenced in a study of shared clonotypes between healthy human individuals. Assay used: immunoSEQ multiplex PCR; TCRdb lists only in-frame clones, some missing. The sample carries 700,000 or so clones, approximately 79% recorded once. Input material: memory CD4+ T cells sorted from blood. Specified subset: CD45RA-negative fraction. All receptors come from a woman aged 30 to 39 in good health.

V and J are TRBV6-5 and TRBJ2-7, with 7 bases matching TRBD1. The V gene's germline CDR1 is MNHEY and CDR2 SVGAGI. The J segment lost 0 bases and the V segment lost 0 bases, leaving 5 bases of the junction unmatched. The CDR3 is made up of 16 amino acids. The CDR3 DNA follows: TGTGCCAGCAGTTACTCGAGGACAGGCCCCTCCTACGAGCAGTACTTC. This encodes CASSYSRTGPSYEQYF.

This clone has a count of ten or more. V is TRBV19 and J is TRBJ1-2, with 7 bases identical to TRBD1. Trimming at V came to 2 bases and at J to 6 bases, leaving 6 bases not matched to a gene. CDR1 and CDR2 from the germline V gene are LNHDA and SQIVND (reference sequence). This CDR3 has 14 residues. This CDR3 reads CASSIRQGVDGYTF. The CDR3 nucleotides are TGTGCCAGTAGTATAAGACAGGGCGTCGATGGCTACACCTTC.

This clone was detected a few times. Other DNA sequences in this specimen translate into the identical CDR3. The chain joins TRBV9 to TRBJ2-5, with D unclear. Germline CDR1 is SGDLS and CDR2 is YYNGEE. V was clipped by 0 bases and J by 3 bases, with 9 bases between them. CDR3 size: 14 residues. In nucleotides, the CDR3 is TGTGCCAGCAGCGTAGGACAAGATAAAGAGACCCAGTACTTC. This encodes CASSVGQDKETQYF.

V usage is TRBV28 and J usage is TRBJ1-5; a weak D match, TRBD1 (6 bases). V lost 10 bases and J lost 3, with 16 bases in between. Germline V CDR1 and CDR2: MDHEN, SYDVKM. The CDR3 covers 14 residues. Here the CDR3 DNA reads TGTGCCATCGGGGGGCACACGGTCAATCAGCCCCAGCATTTT. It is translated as CAIGGHTVNQPQHF.

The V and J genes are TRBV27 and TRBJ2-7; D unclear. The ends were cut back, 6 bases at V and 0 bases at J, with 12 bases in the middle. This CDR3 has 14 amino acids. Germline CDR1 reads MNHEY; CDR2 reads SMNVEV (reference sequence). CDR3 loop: CASRSSITSYEQYF. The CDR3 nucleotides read TGTGCCAGCAGGAGCTCAATAACCTCCTACGAGCAGTACTTC.

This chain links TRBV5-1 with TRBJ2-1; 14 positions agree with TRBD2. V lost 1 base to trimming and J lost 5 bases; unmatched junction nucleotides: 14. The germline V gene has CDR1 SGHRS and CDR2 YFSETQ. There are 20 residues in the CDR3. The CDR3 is CASSLSRGSKGLAGDNEQFF. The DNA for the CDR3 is TGCGCCAGCAGCTTGTCTCGGGGGTCCAAGGGACTAGCGGGAGACAATGAGCAGTTCTTC.

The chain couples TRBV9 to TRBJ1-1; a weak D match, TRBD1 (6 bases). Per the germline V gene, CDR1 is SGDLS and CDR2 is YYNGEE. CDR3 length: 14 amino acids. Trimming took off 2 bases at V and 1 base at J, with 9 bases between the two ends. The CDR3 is CASSVGAGNTEAFF. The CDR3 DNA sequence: TGTGCCAGCAGCGTGGGGGCGGGGAACACTGAAGCTTTCTTT.

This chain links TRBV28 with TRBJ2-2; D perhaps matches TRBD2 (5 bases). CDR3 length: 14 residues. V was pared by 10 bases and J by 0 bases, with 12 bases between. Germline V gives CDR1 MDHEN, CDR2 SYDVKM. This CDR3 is CATTREANTGELFF. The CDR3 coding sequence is TGTGCCACCACTAGAGAAGCGAACACCGGGGAGCTGTTTTTT.

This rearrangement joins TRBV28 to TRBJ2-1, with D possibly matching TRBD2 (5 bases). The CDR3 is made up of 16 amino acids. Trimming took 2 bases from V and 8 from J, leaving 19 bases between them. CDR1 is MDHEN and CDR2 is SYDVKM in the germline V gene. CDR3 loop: CASSLKWRALGYEQFF. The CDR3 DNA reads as TGTGCCAGCAGTTTAAAGTGGCGGGCCTTAGGGTATGAGCAGTTCTTC.

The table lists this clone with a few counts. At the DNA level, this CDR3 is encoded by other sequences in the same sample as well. CDR3 in DNA: TGTGCCAGCTCGCCCGGGACGGTGAACACTGAAGCTTTCTTT. Translating gives CASSPGTVNTEAFF. This rearrangement joins TRBV18 to TRBJ1-1, with D perhaps matching TRBD1 (5 bases). Trimming left V 6 bases short and J 0 bases short, with 11 bases between. The CDR3 is 14 residues long. Per germline, CDR1 KGHSH and CDR2 LQKENI.